This TCR beta chain was observed in a study of cytomegalovirus exposure and HLA in healthy donors. Broader study findings: The classifier reportedly diagnosed cytomegalovirus status with high sensitivity and specificity.

Data came from immunoSEQ multiplex PCR; TCRdb stores just in-frame clones and leaves some out. This table holds around 150,000 clones, roughly nine tenths found once. From germline, CDR1 is SGHNT and CDR2 YYREEE (reference sequence). V lost 4 bases, J lost 5 bases, and 17 bases stayed unmatched. The CDR3 runs 19 residues. The donors were members of the validation cohort comprising 120 subjects, separate from the roughly 670-subject first cohort. Concerning this clone itself: No antigen is known for it.

This TCR was recovered from a woman younger than 35 in good health and CMV-seropositive. The source material was PBMCs. The gene calls are TRBV5-4 and TRBJ2-3; 12 bases match TRBD2. In DNA, the CDR3 is TGTGCCAGCAGCCAAGACCGGCTAGCGGGAGGGCCGGAAGGAGATACGCAGTATTTT. Translating gives CASSQDRLAGGPEGDTQYF.